This T cell receptor beta chain was obtained from a study of blood T cell repertoires in COVID-19. Sequencing used immunoSEQ multiplex PCR; TCRdb keeps in-frame clones, though not all of them. Among about 230,000 clones listed, less than 85% were seen once. The sample comprised peripheral blood. This clonotype originated in a woman in her 70s with active or convalescent COVID-19.

The CDR3 here is CASSPPGGLAGGGEQYF. CDR3 nucleotides: TGTGCCAGCTCACCACCGGGTGGGCTAGCGGGGGGAGGCGAGCAGTACTTC. This chain links TRBV18 with TRBJ2-7; 11 bases are shared with TRBD2. This CDR3 is 17 amino acids long. The J segment lost 6 bases and the V segment lost 0 bases, leaving 10 bases of the junction unmatched. Germline CDR1 KGHSH, CDR2 LQKENI.